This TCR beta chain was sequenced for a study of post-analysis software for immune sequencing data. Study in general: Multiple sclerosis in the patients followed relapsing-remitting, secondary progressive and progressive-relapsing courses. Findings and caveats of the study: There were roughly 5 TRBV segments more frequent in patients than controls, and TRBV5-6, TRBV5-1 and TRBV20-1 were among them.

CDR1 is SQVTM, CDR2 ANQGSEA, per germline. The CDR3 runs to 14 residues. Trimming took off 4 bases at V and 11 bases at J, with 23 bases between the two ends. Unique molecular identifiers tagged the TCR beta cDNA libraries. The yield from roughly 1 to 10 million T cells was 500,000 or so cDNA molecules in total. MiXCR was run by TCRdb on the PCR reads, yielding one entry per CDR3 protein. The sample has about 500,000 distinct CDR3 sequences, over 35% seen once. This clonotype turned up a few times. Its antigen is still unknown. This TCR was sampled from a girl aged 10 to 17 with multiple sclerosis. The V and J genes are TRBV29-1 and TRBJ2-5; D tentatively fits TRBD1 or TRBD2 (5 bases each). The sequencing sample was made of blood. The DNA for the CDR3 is TGCAGCGTTGGAGGTACAGGCCAACTGGGGGAGCAGTACTTC. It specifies CSVGGTGQLGEQYF.